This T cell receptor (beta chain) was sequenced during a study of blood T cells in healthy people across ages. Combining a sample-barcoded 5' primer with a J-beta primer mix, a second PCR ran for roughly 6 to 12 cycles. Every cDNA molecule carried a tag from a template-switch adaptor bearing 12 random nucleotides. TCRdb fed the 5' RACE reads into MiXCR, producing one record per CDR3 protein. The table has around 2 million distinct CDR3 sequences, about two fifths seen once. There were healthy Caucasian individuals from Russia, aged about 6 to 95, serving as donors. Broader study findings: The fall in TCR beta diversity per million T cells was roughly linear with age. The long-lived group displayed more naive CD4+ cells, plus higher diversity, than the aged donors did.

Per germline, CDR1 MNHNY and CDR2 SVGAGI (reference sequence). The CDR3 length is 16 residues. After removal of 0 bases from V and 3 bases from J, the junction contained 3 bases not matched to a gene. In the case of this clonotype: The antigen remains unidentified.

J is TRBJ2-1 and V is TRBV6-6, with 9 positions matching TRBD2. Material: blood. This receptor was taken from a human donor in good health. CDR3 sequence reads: CASSYSGSGSYNEQFF. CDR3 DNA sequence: TGTGCCAGCAGTTACTCGGGTAGCGGGAGCTACAATGAGCAGTTCTTC.